This T cell receptor beta chain was captured in a study of beta chain features in type 1 diabetes (dated by TCRdb to the late 2010s). As for the study more broadly: Patients and healthy donors did not differ in mean age, gender distribution, total cell number or subset yield. A total of 107,917,701 sorted cells were examined across all samples, and the number of cells per subset was strongly correlated with RNA yield. The study compared the TCRB repertoires of sorted circulating CD4+ T cell subsets in recently diagnosed type 1 diabetes patients with those in matched healthy donors. Regulatory and stem cell-like memory subsets were obtained from only 8 patients and roughly 8 healthy donors, while naive and central memory subsets were obtained from all 30 or so donors.

A single peripheral blood draw of approximately 110 mL on average was collected from each donor into heparinised tubes. A BD FACSAria II was used to sort naive, central memory, regulatory and stem cell-like memory CD4+ T cells with a panel that included CD45RO, CCR7, CD25, CD127, CD95 and CD27. Purity was above 95% for every sorted population. PBMCs were isolated immediately by Lymphoprep density gradient centrifugation and stained directly without culture. So that batch effects would be minimized, each experiment stained and sorted samples in pairs, pairing one healthy donor with one patient. About this clone: This clone's antigen is unknown. Base qualities are missing; no much larger clone stands one base away.

Its CDR3 holds 15 amino acids, cysteine through phenylalanine. The retained sequence is limited to the CDR3, 45 bases, with the frame set at the first base. CDR1 and CDR2, per the germline V gene (reference sequence), are GTSNPN and SVGIG. V gives up 2 bases and J gives up 2 bases, and the segment between their germline ends measures 14 bases. Overall results and qualifications from the work: Naive, central memory and regulatory TCRB repertoires appeared more similar among patients than among healthy donors. Because the HLA sub-analyses included only small numbers of individuals, any influence of HLA type on TCRB rearrangement was left unresolved. At VDJ recombination sites, patients with type 1 diabetes made fewer insertions and deleted more nucleotides, a pattern implying thymic rearrangement abnormalities. Because cDNA was sequenced instead of genomic DNA, highly expressing activated cells could be over-represented, though the groups showed no difference in activation or CD3 levels. A moderate but significant shortening of TCRB CDR3 length was observed in type 1 diabetes patients in all four CD4+ subsets. Shorter templates might have been favored by PCR, but patient and control samples were amplified and corrected together, so both groups would have been affected equally by any skew.

The entire isolated RNA was reverse transcribed using the High Capacity cDNA Reverse Transcription Kit, and thus expressed TCRB transcripts were sequenced. Deep immunoSEQ sequencing was applied to naive, central memory and regulatory T cell samples, giving an average of about 3.57 million total reads per sample. Sorted cells were lysed in RLT buffer, and RNA was extracted using DNase-treated RNeasy Micro or Mini kits according to cell number. Each cell subset was processed separately to prevent cross-contamination, with patient and healthy donor samples processed together. Using the immunoSEQ multiplex PCR, TCRB sequences were amplified from cDNA into 87-bp fragments spanning the CDR3 region. Sequencing of the amplicons was done on the Illumina HiSeq platform. The published analysis was carried out like this. Synthetic template baselines were used to correct PCR bias computationally, reads within Hamming distance 2 were collapsed together, and singletons that could not be merged were discarded. By aligning reads against IMGT, V, D and J genes, CDR3 length, and insertions or deletions at six rearrangement sites were assigned. Within each subset, clonotype counts were normalized to sorted cell number, after which true diversity and Gini coefficients were computed with the tcR R package. The overlap coefficient, calculated on TCRB nucleotide sequences, was used to measure repertoire sharing. As a proxy for the pre-selection repertoire, out-of-frame TCRB sequences from naive cells were analyzed. As stored in TCRdb, this immuneACCESS dataset retains in-frame rearrangements with V and J assigned. A fraction of the clones does not appear; measured against another copy, unresolved V genes explain less than half of the discrepancy, and the remainder lacks a known reason. V and J calls and clone size are copied from that table; D and trimming were computed from the DNA. This sample has just over 450,000 clones in its table, and about 29% of those were observed once. The ten largest clones add up to more than 0.055% of the sample.

The specimen was naive CD4+ T cells from blood. Sample cell subset or site, as interpreted from the label and publication: true naive CD4+ T cells. The chain is assembled from TRBV30 and TRBJ2-3; D gene: possibly TRBD2, on 5 matching bases. The origin of this receptor is a young man in good health. The nucleotide sequence reads TGTGCCTGGAGTCGGGAAATCCCCGACACAGATACGCAGTATTTT. Its protein is CAWSREIPDTDTQYF.